This T cell receptor beta chain appears in the sequencing data of a study of T cells in Graves' hyperthyroidism and ophthalmopathy. The V end was cut by 3 bases, the J end by 4 bases, with 16 bases between. This CDR3 has 16 amino acids. Germline CDR1 is MNHEY and CDR2 is SVGEGT. RNA transcripts served as the template for amplifying TCR beta CDR3 regions. A first-round RT-PCR of the TCR CDR3 used the HTBI primer set. One entry per CDR3 protein, called by TCRdb with MiXCR from the multiplex PCR reads. The profile shows about 590,000 distinct CDR3 sequences, more than 13% of them singletons. This clonotype was seen only a few times.

J is TRBJ1-3 and V is TRBV6-2 or TRBV6-3, with TRBD1 as a possible D gene (5 bases). Sequencing input: blood. The source of this sequence is a woman aged 18 to 35 with Graves' ophthalmopathy. The CDR3 region is CASSYGGASWGNTIYF. CDR3 in DNA: TGTGCCAGCAGTTATGGAGGGGCCTCATGGGGAAACACCATATATTTT.